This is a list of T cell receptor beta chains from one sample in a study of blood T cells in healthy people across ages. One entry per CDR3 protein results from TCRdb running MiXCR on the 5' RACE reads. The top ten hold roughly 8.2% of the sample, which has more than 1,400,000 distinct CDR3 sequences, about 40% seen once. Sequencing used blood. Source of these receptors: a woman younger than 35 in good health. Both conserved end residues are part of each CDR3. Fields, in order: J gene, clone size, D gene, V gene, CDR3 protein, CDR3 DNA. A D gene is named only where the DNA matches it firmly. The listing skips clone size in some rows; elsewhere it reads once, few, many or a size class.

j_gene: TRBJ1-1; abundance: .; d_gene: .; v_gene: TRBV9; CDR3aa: CASSVGEAMNTEAFF; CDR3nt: TGTGCCAGCAGCGTAGGGGAGGCGATGAACACTGAAGCTTTCTTT
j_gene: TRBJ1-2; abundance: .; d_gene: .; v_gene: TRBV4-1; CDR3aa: CASSPQGWSSGGGSYGYTF; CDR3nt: TGCGCCAGCAGCCCCCAGGGGTGGTCAAGCGGGGGAGGAAGCTATGGCTACACCTTC
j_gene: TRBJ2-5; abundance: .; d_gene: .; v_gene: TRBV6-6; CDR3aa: CASSYSGAPVETQYF; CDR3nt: TGTGCCAGCAGTTACTCGGGGGCCCCGGTTGAGACCCAGTACTTC
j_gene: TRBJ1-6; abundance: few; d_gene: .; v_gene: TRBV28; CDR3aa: CASSPNGRGALFNSPLHF; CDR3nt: TGTGCCAGCAGCCCTAATGGCAGGGGCGCCTTATTTAATTCACCCCTCCACTTT
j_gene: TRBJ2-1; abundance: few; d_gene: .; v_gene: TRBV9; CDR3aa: CASSVVQGPRNEQFF; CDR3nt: TGTGCCAGCAGCGTAGTACAGGGTCCCCGGAATGAGCAGTTCTTC
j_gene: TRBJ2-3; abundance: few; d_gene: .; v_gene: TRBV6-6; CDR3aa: CASSYGSGRTDTQYF; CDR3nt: TGTGCCAGCAGTTACGGTAGCGGACGCACAGATACGCAGTATTTT
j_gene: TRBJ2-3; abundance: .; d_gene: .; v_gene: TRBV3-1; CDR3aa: CASSQDPLNTQYF; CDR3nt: TGTGCCAGCAGCCAAGATCCGCTGAATACGCAGTATTTT
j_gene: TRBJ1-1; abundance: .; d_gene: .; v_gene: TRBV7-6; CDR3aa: CASSPDGSEAFF; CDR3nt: TGTGCCAGCAGCCCGGACGGAAGTGAAGCTTTCTTT
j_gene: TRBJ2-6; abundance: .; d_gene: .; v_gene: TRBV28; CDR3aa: CASLLGSGANVLTF; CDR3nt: TGTGCCAGTCTTTTAGGCTCTGGGGCCAACGTCCTGACTTTC
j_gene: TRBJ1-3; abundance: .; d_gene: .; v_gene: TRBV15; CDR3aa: CATSAWTLSSGNTIYF; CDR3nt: TGTGCCACCAGCGCGTGGACGTTGAGCTCTGGAAACACCATATATTTT
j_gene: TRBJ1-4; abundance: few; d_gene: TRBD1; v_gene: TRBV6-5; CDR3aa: CASQGQGTNEKLFF; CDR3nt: TGTGCCAGCCAAGGACAGGGAACTAATGAAAAACTGTTTTTT
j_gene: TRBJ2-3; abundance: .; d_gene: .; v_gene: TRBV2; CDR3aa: CASSEGTALRTDTQYF; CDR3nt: TGTGCCAGCAGTGAAGGGACTGCACTCCGCACAGATACGCAGTATTTT
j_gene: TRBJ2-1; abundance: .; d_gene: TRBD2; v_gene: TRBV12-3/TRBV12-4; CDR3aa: CASRLSGSKDEQFF; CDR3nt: TGTGCCAGCAGACTTAGCGGGAGTAAGGATGAGCAGTTCTTC
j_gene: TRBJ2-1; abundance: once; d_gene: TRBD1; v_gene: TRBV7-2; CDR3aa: CASSFQTGWGHNEQFF; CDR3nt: TGTGCCAGCAGCTTCCAGACAGGGTGGGGCCACAATGAGCAGTTCTTC
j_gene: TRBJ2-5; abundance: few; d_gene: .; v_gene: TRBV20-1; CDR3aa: CSAGSRTASQETQYF; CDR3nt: TGCAGTGCGGGATCTCGGACAGCAAGTCAAGAGACCCAGTACTTC
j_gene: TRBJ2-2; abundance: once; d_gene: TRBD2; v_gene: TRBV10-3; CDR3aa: CATGAGGQDTGELFF; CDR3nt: TGTGCCACAGGAGCGGGGGGCCAGGATACCGGGGAGCTGTTTTTT
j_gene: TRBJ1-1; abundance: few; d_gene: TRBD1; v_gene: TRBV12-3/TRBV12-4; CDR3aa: CASSPDRAERAFF; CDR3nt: TGTGCCAGCAGCCCAGACAGGGCTGAGAGAGCTTTCTTT
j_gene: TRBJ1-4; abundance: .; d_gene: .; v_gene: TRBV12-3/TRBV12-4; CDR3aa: CASSRPGSTNEKLFF; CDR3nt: TGTGCCAGCAGCCGCCCGGGTTCAACTAATGAAAAACTGTTTTTT
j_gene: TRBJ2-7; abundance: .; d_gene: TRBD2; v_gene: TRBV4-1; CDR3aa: CASSRLTAGDLYEQYF; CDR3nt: TGCGCCAGCAGCCGATTGACGGCGGGAGACCTTTACGAGCAGTACTTC
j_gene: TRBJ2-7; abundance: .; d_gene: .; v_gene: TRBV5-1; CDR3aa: CASSSGEKSYEQYF; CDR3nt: TGCGCCAGCAGCTCCGGGGAGAAGTCCTACGAGCAGTACTTC
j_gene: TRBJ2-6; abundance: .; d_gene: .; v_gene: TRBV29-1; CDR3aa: CSVEWAANRGGANVLTF; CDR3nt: TGCAGCGTTGAATGGGCGGCCAACCGGGGAGGGGCCAACGTCCTGACTTTC
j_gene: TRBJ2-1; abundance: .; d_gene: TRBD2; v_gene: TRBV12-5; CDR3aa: CASGAGSGKGGEQFF; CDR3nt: TGTGCTAGTGGTGCCGGGAGCGGGAAGGGCGGTGAGCAGTTCTTC
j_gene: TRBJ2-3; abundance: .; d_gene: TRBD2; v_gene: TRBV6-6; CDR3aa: CASLRLASDTQYF; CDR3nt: TGTGCCAGCCTCAGACTAGCTAGCGATACGCAGTATTTT
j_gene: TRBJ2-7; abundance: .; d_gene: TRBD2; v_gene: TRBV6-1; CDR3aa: CASSPGLGLAGGPSYEQYF; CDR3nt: TGTGCCAGCAGTCCCGGGCTCGGACTAGCGGGAGGGCCATCCTACGAGCAGTACTTC
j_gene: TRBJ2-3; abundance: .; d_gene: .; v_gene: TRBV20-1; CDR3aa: CSARFRREQYF; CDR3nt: TGCAGTGCTAGATTCCGGAGAGAGCAGTATTTT
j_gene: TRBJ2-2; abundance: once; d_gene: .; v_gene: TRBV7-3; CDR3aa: CASSLKFEWSNTGELFF; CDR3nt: TGTGCCAGCAGCTTAAAGTTTGAGTGGTCGAACACCGGGGAGCTGTTTTTT
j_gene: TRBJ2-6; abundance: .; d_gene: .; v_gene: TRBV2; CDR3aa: CASSESRRSGANVLTF; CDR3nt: TGTGCCAGCAGTGAAAGCCGGCGCTCTGGGGCCAACGTCCTGACTTTC
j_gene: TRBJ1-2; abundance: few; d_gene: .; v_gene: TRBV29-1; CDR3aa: CSVRDDTGHGYTF; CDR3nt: TGCAGCGTCCGTGACGACACAGGCCATGGCTACACCTTC
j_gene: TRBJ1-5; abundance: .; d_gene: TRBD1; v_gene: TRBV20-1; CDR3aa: CSAATLPGQGIRPQHF; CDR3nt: TGCAGTGCTGCAACACTCCCGGGACAGGGTATTCGGCCCCAGCATTTT
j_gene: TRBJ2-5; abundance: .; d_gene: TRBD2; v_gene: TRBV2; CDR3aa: CASSEGLAPYNEQYF; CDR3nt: TGTGCCAGCAGCGAAGGACTAGCGCCTTACAATGAGCAGTACTTC
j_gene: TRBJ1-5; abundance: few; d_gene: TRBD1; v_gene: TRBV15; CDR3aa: CATSRRQGESSQPQHF; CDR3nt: TGTGCCACCAGCAGACGACAGGGAGAATCTAGCCAGCCCCAGCATTTT
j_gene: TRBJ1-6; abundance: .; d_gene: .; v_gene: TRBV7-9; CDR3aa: CASSFPPFLHF; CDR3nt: TGTGCCAGCAGCTTCCCCCCGTTTCTCCACTTT
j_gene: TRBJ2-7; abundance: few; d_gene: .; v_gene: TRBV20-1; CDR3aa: CSARHGSAYEQYF; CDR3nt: TGCAGTGCTCGTCACGGGAGCGCCTACGAGCAGTACTTC
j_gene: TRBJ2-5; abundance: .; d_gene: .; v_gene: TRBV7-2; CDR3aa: CASSRTKAGETQYF; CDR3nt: TGTGCCAGCAGCAGGACGAAAGCGGGAGAGACCCAGTACTTC
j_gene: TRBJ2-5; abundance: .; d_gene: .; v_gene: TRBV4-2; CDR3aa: CASSRSGLTETQYF; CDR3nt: TGTGCCAGCAGCCGATCGGGCCTTACAGAGACCCAGTACTTC
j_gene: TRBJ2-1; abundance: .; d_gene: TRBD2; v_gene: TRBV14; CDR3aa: CASSRLPPETWNSGEIRNEQFF; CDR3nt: TGTGCCAGCAGCAGGCTCCCACCCGAAACGTGGAATAGCGGGGAGATTCGGAATGAGCAGTTCTTC
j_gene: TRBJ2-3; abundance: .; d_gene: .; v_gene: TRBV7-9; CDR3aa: CASSLSQSPTDTQYF; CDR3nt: TGTGCCAGCAGCTTGTCGCAGTCCCCCACAGATACGCAGTATTTT
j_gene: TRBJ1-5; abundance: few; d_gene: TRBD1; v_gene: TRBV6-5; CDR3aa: CASSSRQGDQPQHF; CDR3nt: TGTGCCAGCAGTTCCCGACAGGGCGATCAGCCCCAGCATTTT
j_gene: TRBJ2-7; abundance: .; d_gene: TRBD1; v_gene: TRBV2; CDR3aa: CASSVSGTGEQYF; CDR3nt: TGTGCCAGCAGTGTGTCTGGGACAGGGGAGCAGTACTTC
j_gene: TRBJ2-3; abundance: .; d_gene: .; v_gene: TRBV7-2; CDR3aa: CASSAAWRFDTQYF; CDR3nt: TGTGCCAGCAGCGCCGCCTGGCGGTTCGATACGCAGTATTTT
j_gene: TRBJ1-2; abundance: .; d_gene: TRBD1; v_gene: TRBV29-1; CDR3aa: CSVPDRAHYGYTF; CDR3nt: TGCAGCGTCCCGGACAGGGCCCACTATGGCTACACCTTC
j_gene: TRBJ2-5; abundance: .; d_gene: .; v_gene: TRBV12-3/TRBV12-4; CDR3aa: CASSSTSSGEETQYF; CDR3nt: TGTGCCAGCAGTTCGACGTCCAGCGGTGAAGAGACCCAGTACTTC
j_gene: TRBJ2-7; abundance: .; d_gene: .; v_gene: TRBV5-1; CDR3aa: CASSRGEFPSYEQYF; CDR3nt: TGCGCCAGCAGCCGAGGTGAATTCCCCTCCTACGAGCAGTACTTC
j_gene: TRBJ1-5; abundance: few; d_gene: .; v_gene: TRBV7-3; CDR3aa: CASSSPGEGNQPQHF; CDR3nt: TGTGCCAGCAGCTCTCCGGGGGAGGGCAATCAGCCCCAGCATTTT
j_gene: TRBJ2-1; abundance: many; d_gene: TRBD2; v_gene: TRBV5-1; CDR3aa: CASSLSSGSYNEQFF; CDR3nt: TGCGCCAGCAGCTTGTCTAGCGGATCCTACAATGAGCAGTTCTTC
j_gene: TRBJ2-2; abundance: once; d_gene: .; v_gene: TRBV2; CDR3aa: CASKGGSGYTGELFF; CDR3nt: TGTGCCAGCAAGGGAGGCTCAGGATACACCGGGGAGCTGTTTTTT
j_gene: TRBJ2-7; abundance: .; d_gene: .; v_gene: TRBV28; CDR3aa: CASSFKRGPYEQYF; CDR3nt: TGTGCCAGCAGTTTTAAAAGGGGCCCCTACGAGCAGTACTTC
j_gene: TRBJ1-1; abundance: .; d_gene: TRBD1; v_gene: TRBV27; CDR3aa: CASRNRGGAEAFF; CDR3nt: TGTGCCAGCAGGAACAGGGGAGGCGCTGAAGCTTTCTTT
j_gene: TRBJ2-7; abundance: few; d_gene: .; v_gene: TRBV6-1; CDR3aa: CASRKEVAYEQYF; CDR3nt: TGTGCCAGCAGGAAAGAGGTAGCCTACGAGCAGTACTTC